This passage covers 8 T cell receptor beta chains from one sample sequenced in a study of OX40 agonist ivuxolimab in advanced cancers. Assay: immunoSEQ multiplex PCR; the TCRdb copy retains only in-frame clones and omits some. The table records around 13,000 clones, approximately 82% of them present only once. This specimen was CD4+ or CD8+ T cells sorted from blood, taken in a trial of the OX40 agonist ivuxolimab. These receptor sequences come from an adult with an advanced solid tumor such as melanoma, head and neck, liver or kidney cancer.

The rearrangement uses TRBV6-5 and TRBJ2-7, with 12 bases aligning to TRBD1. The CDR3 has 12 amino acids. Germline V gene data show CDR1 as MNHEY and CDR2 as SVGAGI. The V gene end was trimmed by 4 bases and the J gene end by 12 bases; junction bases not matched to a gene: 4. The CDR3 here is CASSLGQGAVYF. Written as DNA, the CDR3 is TGTGCCAGCAGTTTGGGACAGGGGGCCGTGTACTTC.

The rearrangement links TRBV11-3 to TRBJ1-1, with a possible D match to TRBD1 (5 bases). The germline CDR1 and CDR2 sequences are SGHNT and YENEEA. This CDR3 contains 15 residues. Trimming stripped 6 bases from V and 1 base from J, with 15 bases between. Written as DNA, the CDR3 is TGTGCCAGCAGTCTCTTGGGACGGCGGAACACTGAAGCTTTCTTT. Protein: CASSLLGRRNTEAFF.

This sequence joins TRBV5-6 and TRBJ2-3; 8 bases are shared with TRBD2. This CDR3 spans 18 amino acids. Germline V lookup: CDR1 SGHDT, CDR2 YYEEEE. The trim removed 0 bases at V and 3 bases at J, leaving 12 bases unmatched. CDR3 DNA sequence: TGTGCCAGCAGCTTGGTGTTCGGGCGGGAGGCCTTTACAGATACGCAGTATTTT. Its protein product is CASSLVFGREAFTDTQYF.

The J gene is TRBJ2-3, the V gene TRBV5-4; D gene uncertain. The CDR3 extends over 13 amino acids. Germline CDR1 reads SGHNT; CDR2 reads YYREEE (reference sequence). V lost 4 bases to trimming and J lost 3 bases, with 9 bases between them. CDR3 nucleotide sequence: TGTGCCAGCAGCCCCCCCTCTACAGATACGCAGTATTTT. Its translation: CASSPPSTDTQYF.

The CDR3 DNA reads TGTGCCAGTTCGGGCAGCTCCTACGAGCAGTACTTC. Amino acids: CASSGSSYEQYF. The V call is TRBV2, the J call TRBJ2-7; D gene ambiguous. The CDR3 is 12 residues long. With 9 bases removed from V and 0 bases from J, the gap between germline ends came to 9 bases. Germline-derived CDR1 and CDR2 are SNHLY and FYNNEI.

CDR3 region: CASSFGFTYEQYF. The CDR3 DNA reads as TGTGCCAGCAGCTTCGGGTTCACCTACGAGCAGTACTTC. The V gene is TRBV25-1, the J gene TRBJ2-7; the D is unclear. Germline-derived CDR1 and CDR2 are MGHDK and SYGVNS. The germline V and J ends were trimmed by 6 bases and 2 bases, with 11 bases remaining between them. This CDR3 region has 13 residues.

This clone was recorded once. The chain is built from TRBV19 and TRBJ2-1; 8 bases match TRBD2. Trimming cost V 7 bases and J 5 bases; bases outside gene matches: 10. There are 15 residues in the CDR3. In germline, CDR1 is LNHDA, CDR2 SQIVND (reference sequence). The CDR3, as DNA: TGTGCCAGTAACCCCAGCGGGAGAGTACACAATGAGCAGTTCTTC. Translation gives CASNPSGRVHNEQFF.

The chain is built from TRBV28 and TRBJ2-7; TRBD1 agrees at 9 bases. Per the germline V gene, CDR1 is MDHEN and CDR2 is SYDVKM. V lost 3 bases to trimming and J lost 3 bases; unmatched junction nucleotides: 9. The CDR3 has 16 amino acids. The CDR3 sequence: CASSFEKGTGYYEQYF. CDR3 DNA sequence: TGTGCCAGCAGTTTTGAGAAGGGGACAGGGTACTACGAGCAGTACTTC. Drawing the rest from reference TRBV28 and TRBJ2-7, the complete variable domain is DVKVTQSSRYLVKRTGEKVFLECVQDMDHENMFWYRQDPGLGLRLIYFSYDVKMKEKGDIPEGYSVSREKKERFSLILESASTNQTSMYLCASSFEKGTGYYEQYFGPGTRLTVT.